Presented here are 9 T cell receptor beta chains from one specimen sequenced in a study of beta chain features in type 1 diabetes. Isolated RNA was reverse transcribed in full, so expressed TCRB transcripts were sequenced. Libraries were prepared by immunoSEQ multiplex PCR; TCRdb keeps only in-frame clonotypes and omits some of them. This sample carries hundreds of thousands of clones, approximately 15% of them seen once, and the ten largest clones take around 0.035%. What was sequenced was naive CD4+ T cells from blood. The receptors shown here come from a man aged 25 to 40 in good health.

This clone was seen a few times. The chain is built from TRBV5-1 and TRBJ2-3, with 9 positions matching TRBD1. Germline V gene lookup returns CDR1 SGHRS and CDR2 YFSETQ. V trimming: 2 bases; J trimming: 0 bases; junction bases outside the gene matches: 4. The CDR3 is 16 amino acids. This CDR3 is CASSLDGQGSTDTQYF. The DNA of the CDR3 is TGCGCCAGCAGCTTAGACGGACAGGGGAGCACAGATACGCAGTATTTT.

This rearrangement joins TRBV14 to TRBJ1-1; D gene uncertain. Trimming took 6 bases from V and 3 from J, leaving 5 bases between them. The V gene's germline CDR1 is SGHDN and CDR2 FVKESK. CDR3 length: 11 residues. The CDR3 protein is CASSIHTEAFF. CDR3 coding DNA: TGTGCCAGCAGTATTCACACTGAAGCTTTCTTT.

The chain couples TRBV27 to TRBJ1-1; no reliable D call. The V and J ends lost 4 bases and 2 bases respectively, with 11 bases between them. Germline assignment: CDR1 MNHEY and CDR2 SMNVEV (reference sequence). The CDR3 runs to 14 residues. Here the CDR3 DNA reads TGTGCCAGCAGTTCAGACGCTTCTAACACTGAAGCTTTCTTT. It is translated as CASSSDASNTEAFF.

Only a few counts were recorded for this clone. This chain connects TRBV15 to TRBJ2-3; D remains unclear. CDR1 is LNHNV and CDR2 is YYDKDF in the germline V gene (reference sequence). V was cut by 5 bases and J by 1 base, with 16 bases left in between. The CDR3 sequence is 16 residues long. The CDR3 here is CATSRGMASGTDTQYF. The DNA of the CDR3 is TGTGCCACCAGCCGCGGTATGGCCTCGGGCACAGATACGCAGTATTTT. Full variable domain (rest looked up from reference TRBV15 and TRBJ2-3): DAMVIQNPRYQVTQFGKPVTLSCSQTLNHNVMYWYQQKSSQAPKLLFHYYDKDFNNEADTPDNFQSRRPNTSFCFLDIRSPGLGDTAMYLCATSRGMASGTDTQYFGPGTRLTVL.

This chain uses TRBV5-4 with TRBJ1-2; TRBD1 is a possible D gene (5 bases). CDR1 is SGHNT, CDR2 YYREEE, per germline (reference sequence). The V end lost 4 bases, the J end lost 8 bases, and 18 bases lay between the germline ends. The CDR3 runs 14 residues. CDR3 protein: CASSPRDLVVGYTF. The CDR3 DNA reads as TGTGCCAGCAGCCCTCGGGACCTCGTCGTGGGCTACACCTTC. Based on the CDR3 plus reference TRBV5-4 and TRBJ1-2, the full variable domain is ETGVTQSPTHLIKTRGQQVTLRCSSQSGHNTVSWYQQALGQGPQFIFQYYREEENGRGNFPPRFSGLQFPNYSSELNVNALELDDSALYLCASSPRDLVVGYTFGSGTRLTVV.

The chain has TRBV15 and TRBJ1-1; D is uncertain. V was pared by 5 bases and J by 6 bases, with 16 bases between. CDR3 length: 14 residues. In germline, CDR1 is LNHNV, CDR2 YYDKDF (reference sequence). The CDR3 DNA is TGTGCCACCAGCGGAGCCGTAGGGCTGGCTGAAGCTTTCTTT. It translates to CATSGAVGLAEAFF.

V usage is TRBV6-1 and J usage is TRBJ2-5, with TRBD2 identical over 12 bases. The CDR3 spans 16 residues. Germline lookup yields CDR1 MNHNS and CDR2 SASEGT. Trimming removed 4 bases from V and 2 bases from J; junction bases left unmatched: 5. CDR3 loop: CASSVTSGGPQETQYF. In DNA form, the CDR3 reads TGTGCCAGCAGTGTTACTAGCGGGGGGCCACAAGAGACCCAGTACTTC.

This clone has more than one count but fewer than ten. This rearrangement joins TRBV15 to TRBJ2-7; the D gene is possibly TRBD2 (5 bases). Germline V CDR1 and CDR2: LNHNV, YYDKDF (reference sequence). Trimming stripped 1 base from V and 0 bases from J, with 10 bases between. This CDR3 is 15 amino acids long. The CDR3, as DNA: TGTGCCACCAGCAGAGGAGGGCCCATCTCCTACGAGCAGTACTTC. Protein sequence: CATSRGGPISYEQYF. The full variable domain, in which reference TRBV15 and TRBJ2-7 provide the parts outside the CDR3, is DAMVIQNPRYQVTQFGKPVTLSCSQTLNHNVMYWYQQKSSQAPKLLFHYYDKDFNNEADTPDNFQSRRPNTSFCFLDIRSPGLGDTAMYLCATSRGGPISYEQYFGPGTRLTVT.

This clone was recorded a few times. CDR3 in DNA: TGTGCCAGCTCGAAGAGATCTCTTGAAGCTTTCTTT. Residues: CASSKRSLEAFF. The chain employs TRBV18 and TRBJ1-1; D is unclear. The CDR3 has 12 amino acids. Germline assignment: CDR1 KGHSH and CDR2 LQKENI. Trimming removed 6 bases at V and 7 bases at J, with 12 bases between.